This TCR beta chain was retrieved from a study of blood T cell repertoires in COVID-19. Sequenced by immunoSEQ multiplex PCR; TCRdb stores in-frame clones only, minus some. The sample comprises 140,000 to 150,000 clones, approximately 89% of which are singletons, and 1.5% to 2% rests with the top ten. V lost 5 bases, J lost 2 bases, and 14 bases lay in between. The CDR3 runs 15 residues. Germline CDR1 SGHTA, CDR2 FQGTGA. Input material: peripheral blood. This TCR derives from a woman aged 45-65 years with acute or convalescent COVID-19. The chain uses TRBV7-3 and TRBJ2-3, with D possibly being TRBD2 (5 bases). CDR3 sequence reads: CASSKSGPPTDTQYF. CDR3 DNA sequence: TGTGCCAGCAGCAAGAGCGGACCTCCCACAGATACGCAGTATTTT.